This record covers a single T cell receptor beta chain. TCRdb reanalysed the RACE reads using MiXCR and keeps one entry per CDR3 protein. The sample lists around 300,000 distinct CDR3 sequences; approximately 6.3% were seen once. The data were taken from a study of human T cells and chemical hapten exposure. V was cut by 10 bases and J by 9 bases, with 25 bases left in between. The CDR3 length is 14 residues. CDR1 is MDHEN and CDR2 is SYDVKM in the germline V gene. Described time point: patch test 1, 2 weeks after DPC sensitization. This sample's treatment: therapeutic diphenylcyclopropenone sensitization with weekly scalp DPC.

The source was whole blood, collected in connection with sensitization to the hapten diphenylcyclopropenone (DPC). This TCR came from a woman aged 18-29 years with alopecia areata. Some clones in this sample may be carry-over from other donors' samples. The chain joins TRBV28 to TRBJ2-7; D is uncertain. The DNA of the CDR3 is TGTGCCACCGCCCAATTACCCACCGGGTCGTTGCAGTACTTC. It encodes CATAQLPTGSLQYF. Together with reference TRBV28 and TRBJ2-7, the CDR3 gives the full variable domain: DVKVTQSSRYLVKRTGEKVFLECVQDMDHENMFWYRQDPGLGLRLIYFSYDVKMKEKGDIPEGYSVSREKKERFSLILESASTNQTSMYLCATAQLPTGSLQYFGPGTRLTVT.